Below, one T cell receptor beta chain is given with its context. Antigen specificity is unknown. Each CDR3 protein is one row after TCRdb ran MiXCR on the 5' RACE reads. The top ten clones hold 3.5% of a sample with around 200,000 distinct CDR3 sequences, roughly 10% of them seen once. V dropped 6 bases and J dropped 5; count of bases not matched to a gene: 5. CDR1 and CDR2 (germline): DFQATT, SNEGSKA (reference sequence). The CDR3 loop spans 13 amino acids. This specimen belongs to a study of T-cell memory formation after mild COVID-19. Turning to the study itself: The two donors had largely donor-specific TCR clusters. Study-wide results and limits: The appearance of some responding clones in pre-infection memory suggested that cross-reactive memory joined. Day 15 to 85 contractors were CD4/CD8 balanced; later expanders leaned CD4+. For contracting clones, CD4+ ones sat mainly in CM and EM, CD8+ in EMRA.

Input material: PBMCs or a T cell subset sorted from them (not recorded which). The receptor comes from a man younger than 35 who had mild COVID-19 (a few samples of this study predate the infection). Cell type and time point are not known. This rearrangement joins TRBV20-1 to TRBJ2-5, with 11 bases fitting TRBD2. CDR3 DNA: TGCAGTGCACCCCGGACTAGCGGGGAGACCCAGTACTTC. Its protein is CSAPRTSGETQYF.